A single sample is the source of the 5 T cell receptor beta chains below, sequenced in a study of metastatic and nonmetastatic thyroid tumors. Among the patients, none had received any treatment before thyroid surgery. TCRdb re-called the PCR reads through MiXCR. The table has over 9,000 clones, approximately 30% seen once; the top ten hold about a fifth. The sequenced sample consisted of adjacent normal tissue. Receptors were obtained from a male donor with papillary thyroid cancer or a benign thyroid nodule (not recorded which). Some clones in this sample may be carry-over from other donors' samples.

This clone came up a few times. V and J are TRBV6-1 and TRBJ2-5; D remains ambiguous. CDR1 and CDR2 (germline): MNHNS, SASEGT. CDR3 size: 12 residues. Trimming pared 2 bases from V and 13 bases from J, leaving 14 bases between. The CDR3 loop reads CASSESISPAYF. The CDR3 nucleotides are TGTGCCAGCAGTGAAAGTATATCTCCCGCGTACTTC.

This clone was picked up many times. The genes are TRBV19 and TRBJ2-5; possible D gene TRBD2, 6 bases. The CDR3 has 15 residues. V lost 10 bases, J lost 2 bases, and 20 bases lay in between. From germline, CDR1 is LNHDA and CDR2 SQIVND (reference sequence). The CDR3 nucleotides are TGTGCCACCGCTGGGCGGGGATACGGGCAAGAGACCCAGTACTTC. It translates to CATAGRGYGQETQYF.

This clone showed up many times. The chain couples TRBV9 to TRBJ2-1; 7 bases agree with TRBD2. Losses at the gene ends were 0 bases for V and 3 bases for J; bases not matched to a gene: 3. The germline gives CDR1 SGDLS, CDR2 YYNGEE. CDR3 length: 15 residues. The CDR3 nucleotides read TGTGCCAGCAGCGTAGGCGGGAGACTCTACAATGAGCAGTTCTTC. Amino acid sequence: CASSVGGRLYNEQFF. The full variable domain, its missing parts supplied by reference TRBV9 and TRBJ2-1, is DSGVTQTPKHLITATGQRVTLRCSPRSGDLSVYWYQQSLDQGLQFLIQYYNGEERAKGNILERFSAQQFPDLHSELNLSSLELGDSALYFCASSVGGRLYNEQFFGPGTRLTVL.

This CDR3 is CSARDGRGARFDTEAFF. In nucleotides, the CDR3 is TGCAGTGCTAGAGATGGTCGGGGGGCGAGGTTTGACACTGAAGCTTTCTTT. The rearrangement joins TRBV20-1 to TRBJ1-1, with D possibly matching TRBD1 (6 bases). Deletions cut 0 bases from V and 3 bases from J, with 20 bases between. The germline CDR1 and CDR2 sequences are DFQATT and SNEGSKA (reference sequence). The CDR3 spans 17 residues.

This clone turned up a few times. V and J are TRBV9 and TRBJ2-3; 9 bases match TRBD2. J gave up 2 bases and V 0 bases, and 4 bases lay outside the gene matches. This CDR3 is built from 16 residues. Germline CDR1 SGDLS, CDR2 YYNGEE. CDR3: CASSVGAGGFTDTQYF. The CDR3 DNA sequence: TGTGCCAGCAGCGTAGGAGCGGGGGGCTTCACAGATACGCAGTATTTT.